Sequencing of this TCR beta chain was carried out in a study of shared clonotypes between healthy human individuals. Overall study findings and caveats: On the whole, naive subsets had larger estimated richness than memory subsets had.

This clone was seen repeatedly, ten times or more. The antigen remains unidentified. V gave up 2 bases and J gave up 2 bases, with 7 bases separating them. Germline-derived CDR1 and CDR2 are WNHNN and SYGVQD (reference sequence). This CDR3 region has 14 residues. In the study's own analysis: ImmunoSEQ yielded junction-only sequences lacking quality scores, so filtering differed. Assay used: immunoSEQ multiplex PCR; TCRdb lists only in-frame clones, some missing. V and J calls and clone size come straight from that table; D and trimming were deduced from the DNA. Among over a million clones, roughly 70% were seen once, and the ten largest hold approximately 1.5%.

The TCR was taken from a man aged 18 to 30 in good health. This chain joins TRBV10-1 and TRBJ1-3, with D unclear. Source material: memory CD4+ T cells sorted from blood. Subset defined: CD45RA-negative fraction. CDR3 loop: CASSEHITGNTIYF. The DNA of the CDR3 is TGCGCCAGCAGTGAGCACATTACTGGAAACACCATATATTTT.